This entry lists 10 T cell receptor beta chains sequenced from one sample in a study of control samples from healthy donors and cancer patients. TCRdb's copy holds only in-frame clones and misses some; the assay was immunoSEQ multiplex PCR. The sample records about 150,000 clones, 92% being singletons. What was sequenced was blood. Receptors were obtained from a woman between 25 and 40 years old in good health.

The chain employs TRBV18 and TRBJ1-2; a weak D match, TRBD1 (5 bases). V gave up 6 bases and J gave up 4 bases, with 12 bases separating them. The CDR3 is 13 amino acids. Per the germline V gene, CDR1 is KGHSH and CDR2 is LQKENI. DNA of the CDR3: TGTGCCAGCTCTCTTCAGGGCGGCTATGGCTACACCTTC. Translating gives CASSLQGGYGYTF.

The chain recombines TRBV7-2 with TRBJ2-1, with no clear D. Germline-derived CDR1 and CDR2 are SGHTA and FQGNSA. The CDR3 runs to 11 residues. Trimming left V 2 bases short and J 15 bases short, with 11 bases between. The DNA of the CDR3 is TGTGCCAGCAGCTTAAGACATTGGCCGTTCTTC. Encoded protein: CASSLRHWPFF. Using reference TRBV7-2 and TRBJ2-1 for the parts outside the CDR3, the full variable domain is GAGVSQSPSNKVTEKGKDVELRCDPISGHTALYWYRQSLGQGLEFLIYFQGNSAPDKSGLPSDRFSAERTGGSVSTLTIQRTQQEDSAVYLCASSLRHWPFFGPGTRLTVL.

This sequence joins TRBV7-2 and TRBJ2-1; 9 bases are a match to TRBD2. Germline lookup yields CDR1 SGHTA and CDR2 FQGNSA. The CDR3 consists of 15 residues. Losses at the gene ends were 3 bases for V and 8 bases for J; bases not matched to a gene: 8. The CDR3 spells CASSFFAGGPDEQFF. CDR3 bases: TGTGCCAGCAGCTTCTTTGCGGGAGGGCCCGATGAGCAGTTCTTC.

The rearrangement uses TRBV20-1 and TRBJ2-1; a weak D match, TRBD2 (6 bases). This CDR3 contains 11 residues. Germline-derived CDR1 and CDR2 are DFQATT and SNEGSKA (reference sequence). V lost 5 bases to trimming and J lost 6 bases, with 8 bases between them. The chain's CDR3 is CSAGLSNEQFF. The CDR3 region has the DNA TGCAGTGCTGGACTAAGCAATGAGCAGTTCTTC.

This clone was seen once. The gene calls are TRBV12-3 or TRBV12-4 and TRBJ2-7; D is uncertain. The CDR3 has 13 residues. Deletions cut 6 bases from V and 4 bases from J, with 13 bases between. The CDR3 sequence: CASRPSGRYEQYF. The DNA of the CDR3 is TGTGCCAGCAGACCCTCCGGACGTTACGAGCAGTACTTC.

J is TRBJ2-7 and V is TRBV7-2; tentatively, D is TRBD1 (6 bases). V lost 1 base to trimming and J lost 0 bases, with 13 bases between them. CDR1 is SGHTA and CDR2 is FQGNSA in the germline V gene. The CDR3 is made up of 16 amino acids. Here the CDR3 reads CASSLDGTSSSYEQYF. The CDR3 DNA reads TGTGCCAGCAGCTTAGATGGGACATCGAGCTCCTACGAGCAGTACTTC.

V is TRBV6-6 and J is TRBJ2-7; 7 bases match TRBD1. This CDR3 has 15 amino acids. The junction had 11 bases not matched to a gene; V was cut back by 6 bases and J by 3 bases. Germline V gene data show CDR1 as MNHNY and CDR2 as SVGAGI (reference sequence). The CDR3 is CASREQGSTVYEQYF. CDR3 nucleotide sequence: TGTGCCAGCAGGGAACAGGGGTCTACTGTCTACGAGCAGTACTTC.

V usage is TRBV28 and J usage is TRBJ2-2, with TRBD2 matching over 10 bases. The CDR3 extends over 16 amino acids. Germline-derived CDR1 and CDR2 are MDHEN and SYDVKM. Trimming took 1 base from V and 6 from J; bases not matched to a gene: 5. The CDR3 reads CASSLSKAGGPGELFF. The CDR3, as DNA: TGTGCCAGCAGTTTATCTAAAGCGGGAGGGCCCGGGGAGCTGTTTTTT.

Only one count was recorded for this clone. This chain connects TRBV27 to TRBJ2-7; the D gene is possibly TRBD2 (6 bases). With 2 bases removed from V and 2 bases from J, the gap between germline ends came to 16 bases. The germline CDR1 and CDR2 sequences are MNHEY and SMNVEV (reference sequence). CDR3 length: 16 residues. The CDR3 DNA sequence: TGTGCCAGCAGTTTACTGAGCCCGGGAGCCACCTACGAGCAGTACTTC. Its translation: CASSLLSPGATYEQYF.

The chain uses TRBV27 and TRBJ2-1; TRBD1 aligns across 9 bases. The germline V gene encodes CDR1 MNHEY and CDR2 SMNVEV (reference sequence). CDR3 length: 17 amino acids. Trimming cost V 3 bases and J 4 bases; bases outside gene matches: 10. CDR3 sequence reads: CASSFVFGQGYYNEQFF. The CDR3 nucleotides are TGTGCCAGCAGTTTTGTTTTTGGACAGGGGTATTACAATGAGCAGTTCTTC.